Presented here are 15 T cell receptor beta chains from one specimen sequenced in a study of blood T cell repertoires in COVID-19. Only in-frame clones appear in the TCRdb table, and some are missing; sequencing was by immunoSEQ multiplex PCR. The sample carries about 260,000 clones, around 80% recorded once. The sequenced sample was peripheral blood. The receptors originated from a man between 60 and 70 years old with acute or convalescent COVID-19.

This rearrangement joins TRBV10-3 to TRBJ1-2, with D possibly TRBD1 on 6 matching bases. CDR3 length equals 15 residues. Germline CDR1 and CDR2: ENHRY and SYGVKD. V lost 3 bases and J lost 2, with 13 bases in between. In DNA, the CDR3 is TGTGCCATCAGTGACGGGGGGGCTTCGAACTATGGCTACACCTTC. It encodes CAISDGGASNYGYTF.

This rearrangement joins TRBV28 to TRBJ2-6; possibly TRBD1 for D (5 bases). V was cut by 9 bases and J by 2 bases, with 17 bases left in between. The CDR3 consists of 16 residues. Germline assignment: CDR1 MDHEN and CDR2 SYDVKM. CDR3 residues: CASTDTKRTGANVLTF. The CDR3 coding sequence is TGTGCCAGTACGGACACTAAACGGACTGGGGCCAACGTCCTGACTTTC.

J is TRBJ2-2 and V is TRBV2; 9 nucleotides line up with TRBD1. Trimming cost V 4 bases and J 7 bases; bases outside gene matches: 7. The CDR3 sequence is 15 residues long. CDR1 and CDR2 (germline): SNHLY, FYNNEI. This CDR3 is CASSATGGFVGELFF. CDR3 in DNA: TGTGCCAGCAGTGCGACAGGGGGTTTCGTCGGGGAGCTGTTTTTT.

V and J are TRBV6-2 or TRBV6-3 and TRBJ2-7, with TRBD1 matching 9 bases. The J segment lost 3 bases and the V segment lost 2 bases, leaving 5 bases of the junction unmatched. Germline V gives CDR1 MNHEY, CDR2 SVGEGT. This CDR3 region has 15 residues. For the CDR3, the DNA is TGTGCCAGCAGTTACGGAGGGACAGGGATCTACGAGCAGTACTTC. It yields the protein CASSYGGTGIYEQYF.

The chain recombines TRBV12-3 or TRBV12-4 with TRBJ2-1; D not resolved. The CDR3 length is 12 residues. The V gene lost 3 bases and the J gene lost 8 bases, with 8 bases spanning the gap. CDR3 bases: TGTGCCAGCAGTTTTGGGCCCTATGAGCAGTTCTTC. Its translation: CASSFGPYEQFF.

The chain uses TRBV5-1 and TRBJ2-2; 9 bases fit TRBD2. Looked up from germline, CDR1 is SGHRS and CDR2 is YFSETQ. J gave up 2 bases and V 2 bases, and 4 bases lay outside the gene matches. CDR3 length: 16 residues. CDR3 DNA: TGCGCCAGCAGCTTCGAGCGGGGGGCTAACACCGGGGAGCTGTTTTTT. This codes for CASSFERGANTGELFF.

The rearrangement links TRBV4-1 to TRBJ1-2; possibly TRBD1 for D (5 bases). The CDR3 has 16 residues. The germline CDR1 and CDR2 sequences are MGHRA and YSYEKL. Trimming took 0 bases from V and 2 from J, leaving 13 bases between them. The CDR3 spells CASSQDRPGGNYGYTF. The CDR3 coding sequence is TGCGCCAGCAGCCAAGATCGGCCGGGGGGGAACTATGGCTACACCTTC.

The chain couples TRBV3-1 (or the pseudogene TRBV3-2) to TRBJ2-3; TRBD2 agrees at 8 bases. CDR3 length equals 20 residues. V dropped 4 bases and J dropped 3; count of bases not matched to a gene: 21. The germline V gene has CDR1 LGHDT and CDR2 YNNKEL (reference sequence). The DNA for the CDR3 is TGTGCCAGCAGCCGTAGGAGCCCCAGCGGGAGAGCGTCTATGACAGATACGCAGTATTTT. This sequence encodes CASSRRSPSGRASMTDTQYF.

The sample holds one count of this clone. The chain is built from TRBV6-5 and TRBJ1-2; D is unresolved. Germline V gives CDR1 MNHEY, CDR2 SVGAGI. V lost 5 bases, J lost 0 bases, and 10 bases lay in between. The CDR3 spans 14 residues. The CDR3 loop is CASSPFGTNYGYTF. The CDR3 coding sequence is TGTGCCAGCAGTCCGTTTGGCACTAACTATGGCTACACCTTC.

The gene calls are TRBV6-6 and TRBJ2-7, with 9 bases lining up with TRBD1. The CDR3 contains 14 residues. V was clipped by 7 bases and J by 5 bases; unmatched bases: 9. Germline loops: CDR1 MNHNY, CDR2 SVGAGI (reference sequence). Here the CDR3 reads CASIIGTGRNEQYF. Here the CDR3 DNA reads TGTGCCAGCATAATTGGGACAGGGAGGAACGAGCAGTACTTC.

The gene calls are TRBV10-3 and TRBJ2-1; tentatively, D is TRBD2 (5 bases). The V gene lost 2 bases and the J gene lost 9 bases, with 11 bases spanning the gap. The CDR3 contains 13 residues. The germline V gene has CDR1 ENHRY and CDR2 SYGVKD. The CDR3 spells CAISETSWGEQFF. CDR3 DNA sequence: TGTGCCATCAGTGAGACTAGTTGGGGTGAGCAGTTCTTC.

The genes are TRBV6-2 or TRBV6-3 and TRBJ2-5, with 11 bases aligning to TRBD2. Germline V gene lookup returns CDR1 MNHEY and CDR2 SVGEGT. V lost 2 bases, J lost 2 bases, and 4 bases stayed unmatched. The CDR3 contains 16 residues. CDR3 DNA: TGTGCCAGCAGTTACGGCTTAGCGGGAGGGCAAGAGACCCAGTACTTC. Its protein is CASSYGLAGGQETQYF.

The chain combines TRBV11-2 with TRBJ2-6; D remains unclear. The V and J ends lost 4 bases and 0 bases respectively, with 16 bases between them. Germline-derived CDR1 and CDR2 are SGHAT and FQNNGV. The CDR3 extends over 18 amino acids. The CDR3 coding sequence is TGTGCCAGCAGCTCCCTTTCAGGTCCCGGCTCTGGGGCCAACGTCCTGACTTTC. It yields the protein CASSSLSGPGSGANVLTF.

The gene calls are TRBV7-3 and TRBJ1-1; no reliable D call. Germline V gene lookup returns CDR1 SGHTA and CDR2 FQGTGA. V shed 3 bases and J shed 3 bases, with 8 bases lying between them. The CDR3 runs to 13 residues. This CDR3 reads CASSFWRDTEAFF. In DNA form, the CDR3 reads TGTGCCAGCAGCTTCTGGAGGGACACTGAAGCTTTCTTT.

V is TRBV27 and J is TRBJ2-6; D is possibly TRBD1 (6 bases). V lost 7 bases to trimming and J lost 4 bases, with 8 bases between them. Germline V CDR1 and CDR2: MNHEY, SMNVEV (reference sequence). This CDR3 spans 13 amino acids. The CDR3 DNA follows: TGTGCCAGCACAGGGGTCGGGGCCAACGTCCTGACTTTC. Its translation: CASTGVGANVLTF.